A selection of T cell receptor beta chains follows, all from one sample in a study of cytomegalovirus exposure and HLA in healthy donors. Method: immunoSEQ multiplex PCR; TCRdb's copy keeps in-frame clones and lacks some. Of roughly 150,000 clones listed, roughly 91% are singletons. Sample: PBMCs. The receptors were gathered from a woman between 18 and 29 years old in good health and CMV-seropositive. Both conserved end residues are part of each CDR3. A D gene is named only where the DNA matches it firmly. Not all rows give a size; the values are once, few, many and, for expanded clones, a class.

CDR3 length,V gene,J gene,clone size,D gene,CDR3 DNA,CDR3 protein
13,TRBV5-4,TRBJ2-2,-,-,TGTGCCAGCAGCTTGGTGTATCCCGGGGAGCTGTTTTTT,CASSLVYPGELFF
15,TRBV7-9,TRBJ2-7,-,TRBD1,TGTGCCAGCAGCTTACGACAGGGGTCTTTGGCCGAGCAGTACTTC,CASSLRQGSLAEQYF
16,TRBV7-9,TRBJ1-4,-,TRBD1,TGTGCCAGCAGCCCCGGGACAGAAGCAACTAATGAAAAACTGTTTTTT,CASSPGTEATNEKLFF
15,TRBV9,TRBJ1-2,-,TRBD1,TGTGCCAGCAGCGGGACAGGGGAAGGAATCTATGGCTACACCTTC,CASSGTGEGIYGYTF
13,TRBV11-2,TRBJ2-5,-,TRBD1,TGTGCCAGCAGCCGGGACAGACAAGAGACCCAGTACTTC,CASSRDRQETQYF
15,TRBV13,TRBJ2-1,-,-,TGTGCCAGCAGCTTATCCGCCGGGGACTACAATGAGCAGTTCTTC,CASSLSAGDYNEQFF
13,TRBV19,TRBJ1-5,-,-,TGTGCCAGTAGTGTGGGCGGCAATCAGCCCCAGCATTTT,CASSVGGNQPQHF
14,TRBV6-5,TRBJ1-4,-,-,TGTGCCAGCAGACTTGGACAGTCAAATGAAAAACTGTTTTTT,CASRLGQSNEKLFF
12,TRBV11-3,TRBJ2-7,-,-,TGTGCCAGCAGCTTGGGCAACTACGAGCAGTACTTC,CASSLGNYEQYF
15,TRBV7-8,TRBJ2-5,-,TRBD2,TGTGCCAGCAGGCTACTAGCGGACCTCGGGAAGACCCAGTACTTC,CASRLLADLGKTQYF
12,TRBV11-1,TRBJ2-2,-,-,TGTGCCAGCAGGATCAAGGGGGGGGAGCTGTTTTTT,CASRIKGGELFF
16,TRBV9,TRBJ2-7,-,TRBD1,TGTGCCAGCAGCGCAAAGACAGGGGCCACTCTGAACGAGCAGTACTTC,CASSAKTGATLNEQYF
15,TRBV11-3,TRBJ2-7,-,TRBD2,TGTGCCAGCAGCCCGACTAGCGGGAGAGGCTACGAGCAGTACTTC,CASSPTSGRGYEQYF
13,TRBV7-9,TRBJ2-2,-,-,TGTGCCAGCAGCTTAGTGGCCCGCGGGGAGCTGTTTTTT,CASSLVARGELFF
16,TRBV5-4,TRBJ1-2,-,TRBD1,TGTGCCAGCAGCTTGGATTTAGGAGGGGGCGACTATGGCTACACCTTC,CASSLDLGGGDYGYTF
18,TRBV18,TRBJ1-1,-,-,TGTGCCAGCTCATCCCCTGGTGGGGGGAGGTCCCATGGCACTGAAGCTTTCTTT,CASSSPGGGRSHGTEAFF
15,TRBV4-2,TRBJ1-2,-,-,TGTGCCAGCAGCCAGAGGGGGTCCGGTGAGGGGGGCTACACCTTC,CASSQRGSGEGGYTF
13,TRBV9,TRBJ1-5,-,-,TGTGCCAGCAGTGGGACTCAAGATCAGCCCCAGCATTTT,CASSGTQDQPQHF
18,TRBV9,TRBJ2-3,-,TRBD2,TGTGCCAGCAGCCCAGGGGTCGGACTAGCGGAAACCACAGATACGCAGTATTTT,CASSPGVGLAETTDTQYF
14,TRBV27,TRBJ2-2,-,TRBD2,TGTGCCAGCAGGACTAGCCGATTCACCGGGGAGCTGTTTTTT,CASRTSRFTGELFF
14,TRBV9,TRBJ2-3,-,TRBD2,TGTGCCAGCAGCGGCGGGACTAGAGGAGATACGCAGTATTTT,CASSGGTRGDTQYF
12,TRBV11-2,TRBJ2-7,-,-,TGTGCCAGCAGCTTAGATCGAGGCGAGCAGTACTTC,CASSLDRGEQYF
15,TRBV6-1,TRBJ1-4,-,-,TGTGCCAGCAGTTTCACAGGGCAAACTAATGAAAAACTGTTTTTT,CASSFTGQTNEKLFF
13,TRBV2,TRBJ1-3,-,-,TGTGCCAGCAAAGAGGGCTCTGGAAACACCATATATTTT,CASKEGSGNTIYF
15,TRBV7-6,TRBJ1-3,-,-,TGTGCCAGCAGCTCCCCCGCGGTCTCTGGAAACACCATATATTTT,CASSSPAVSGNTIYF
14,TRBV6-6,TRBJ2-5,once,-,TGTGCCAGCAGTTACTACGACGGGCAAGAGACCCAGTACTTC,CASSYYDGQETQYF
15,TRBV10-3,TRBJ2-3,-,TRBD1,TGTGCCATCAGTGAGTCGACGACAGGGGGGGATACGCAGTATTTT,CAISESTTGGDTQYF
14,TRBV19,TRBJ2-7,-,TRBD1,TGTGCCAGTAGCTGGGGACAGGGTTCCTACGAGCAGTACTTC,CASSWGQGSYEQYF
13,TRBV7-3,TRBJ2-1,-,-,TGTGCCAGCAGCAAGACTGGTCCGGGTGAGCAGTTCTTC,CASSKTGPGEQFF
15,TRBV6-4,TRBJ2-1,-,TRBD2,TGTGCCAGCAGTGACTCGGGCGGGAGCAGGTCTGAGCAGTTCTTC,CASSDSGGSRSEQFF
16,TRBV11-2,TRBJ2-2,-,TRBD2,TGTGCCAGCAGCTTAGCCAGCGGGGCTAGGGGCGGGGAGCTGTTTTTT,CASSLASGARGGELFF
13,TRBV9,TRBJ2-7,-,-,TGTGCCAGCAGCGTGACAGGATCCTACGAGCAGTACTTC,CASSVTGSYEQYF
15,TRBV30,TRBJ2-1,few,TRBD2,TGTGCCTGGAGTGTGAGCGGGAGACCCCACAATGAGCAGTTCTTC,CAWSVSGRPHNEQFF
17,TRBV15,TRBJ2-7,-,TRBD1,TGTGCCACCAGCAGAGAGGGGCGGACAGGGCCCCTCTACGAGCAGTACTTC,CATSREGRTGPLYEQYF
14,TRBV29-1,TRBJ2-3,-,TRBD2,TGCAGCCCCCTACGGGCGGGAGGGACAGATACGCAGTATTTT,CSPLRAGGTDTQYF
13,TRBV29-1,TRBJ2-1,few,TRBD2,TGCAGCGTGGGACTAGCGATTAGAAATGAGCAGTTCTTC,CSVGLAIRNEQFF